Shown below are 5 T cell receptor beta chains from a single sample sequenced in a study of cytomegalovirus exposure and HLA in healthy donors. The PCR employed 60 Vbeta primers together with 13 Jbeta primers. Assay used: immunoSEQ multiplex PCR; TCRdb lists only in-frame clones, some missing. The table shows some 150,000 clones, with roughly 82% occurring only once. Material: PBMCs. The receptor set was obtained from a man aged 45 to 65 in good health and CMV-seropositive.

The gene calls are TRBV9 and TRBJ2-1, with 7 bases fitting TRBD1. V shed 3 bases and J 0 bases; nucleotides not matched to a gene: 6. The CDR3 runs to 16 residues. CDR1 SGDLS and CDR2 YYNGEE come from the germline V gene. CDR3: CASSGQQGPSYNEQFF. The CDR3 nucleotides are TGTGCCAGCAGCGGACAACAGGGGCCCTCCTACAATGAGCAGTTCTTC. The full variable domain, its missing parts supplied by reference TRBV9 and TRBJ2-1, is DSGVTQTPKHLITATGQRVTLRCSPRSGDLSVYWYQQSLDQGLQFLIQYYNGEERAKGNILERFSAQQFPDLHSELNLSSLELGDSALYFCASSGQQGPSYNEQFFGPGTRLTVL.

This chain joins TRBV7-2 and TRBJ2-7, with D hard to call. Trimming stripped 1 base from V and 0 bases from J, with 4 bases between. CDR3 length: 13 residues. Germline assignment: CDR1 SGHTA and CDR2 FQGNSA. CDR3 bases: TGTGCCAGCAGCTTAGATATCTCCTACGAGCAGTACTTC. Translated: CASSLDISYEQYF.

The chain carries TRBV7-2 and TRBJ2-2; the D is unclear. V lost 2 bases, J lost 7 bases, and 11 bases lay in between. There are 14 residues in the CDR3. The germline V gene encodes CDR1 SGHTA and CDR2 FQGNSA. CDR3 sequence reads: CASSLSWAYGELFF. As DNA, the CDR3 is TGTGCCAGCAGCTTATCATGGGCCTACGGGGAGCTGTTTTTT. Full variable domain (missing parts from reference TRBV7-2 and TRBJ2-2): GAGVSQSPSNKVTEKGKDVELRCDPISGHTALYWYRQSLGQGLEFLIYFQGNSAPDKSGLPSDRFSAERTGGSVSTLTIQRTQQEDSAVYLCASSLSWAYGELFFGEGSRLTVL.

The V and J genes are TRBV28 and TRBJ1-3; tentatively, D is TRBD1 (6 bases). The CDR3 spans 15 residues. Germline CDR1 and CDR2: MDHEN and SYDVKM. V lost 7 bases to trimming and J lost 2 bases, with 15 bases between them. CDR3 nucleotide sequence: TGTGCCAGCACGCAGGGGCACTCAACTGGAAACACCATATATTTT. Its translation is CASTQGHSTGNTIYF. Combining the CDR3 with reference TRBV28 and TRBJ1-3 gives the whole variable domain DVKVTQSSRYLVKRTGEKVFLECVQDMDHENMFWYRQDPGLGLRLIYFSYDVKMKEKGDIPEGYSVSREKKERFSLILESASTNQTSMYLCASTQGHSTGNTIYFGEGSWLTVV.

This chain uses TRBV11-2 with TRBJ2-2; 9 bases align to TRBD2. The CDR3 runs 18 residues. With V trimmed by 2 bases and J by 5 bases, 12 bases remained unmatched. The V gene's germline CDR1 is SGHAT and CDR2 FQNNGV. The CDR3 reads CASSLSVWRGGRTGELFF. CDR3 sequence (DNA): TGTGCCAGCAGCTTATCGGTCTGGCGGGGGGGCAGGACCGGGGAGCTGTTTTTT.